A few counts support the clone carrying this T cell receptor beta chain. Its cognate antigen is unknown. The data were obtained in a study of CD8+ T cells in alopecia areata. General study results and limits: Clonality in lesional scalp, especially alopecia totalis/universalis, exceeded that of normal scalp. Sequencing of scalp samples also captures resident alphabeta T cells of normal skin.

The CDR3 runs to 11 residues. V lost 9 bases and J lost 8; bases outside the gene matches: 4. In germline, CDR1 is MNHEY, CDR2 SVGAGI. cDNA prepared by RNA extraction and subsequent reverse transcription served as the template for sequencing. Using immunoSEQ multiplex PCR, the repertoire was profiled, and TCRdb retains in-frame clones only, with some absent. The data hold 90,000 to 100,000 clones, with 35% to 45% observed a single time. This TCR was recovered from a human donor with alopecia areata. The chain recombines TRBV6-5 with TRBJ1-2; TRBD1 matches 9 bases. The sample consisted of CD4+ T cells sorted from blood. The CDR3 DNA reads as TGTGCCAGTGGGACAGGGAAGGGCTACACCTTC. Protein: CASGTGKGYTF.